What follows are 30 T cell receptor beta chains derived from one specimen sequenced in a study of blood T cell repertoires in COVID-19. Sequencing was performed with immunoSEQ multiplex PCR; in TCRdb, only in-frame clones are kept and a portion is missing. This table has roughly 52,000 clones, 65% to 85% appearing once. Sample: peripheral blood. Receptor source: a man of 80 years or more with COVID-19, enrolled during active disease.

This chain joins TRBV5-1 and TRBJ2-7; 11 bases are shared with TRBD1. Germline CDR1 is SGHRS and CDR2 is YFSETQ. Trimming at V came to 3 bases and at J to 5 bases, leaving 4 bases not matched to a gene. CDR3 length: 14 amino acids. CDR3 protein: CASSSGTGGNEQYV. DNA for the CDR3: TGCGCCAGCAGCTCCGGGACAGGGGGTAACGAGCAGTACGTC.

The chain employs TRBV28 and TRBJ2-7, with unresolved D. CDR1 is MDHEN and CDR2 is SYDVKM in the germline V gene. V gave up 7 bases and J gave up 2 bases, with 9 bases separating them. The CDR3 is 12 residues long. DNA of the CDR3: TGTGCCAGCAAACAAAATACCTACGAGCAGTACTTC. This translates into CASKQNTYEQYF. Variable domain in full (rest from reference TRBV28 and TRBJ2-7): DVKVTQSSRYLVKRTGEKVFLECVQDMDHENMFWYRQDPGLGLRLIYFSYDVKMKEKGDIPEGYSVSREKKERFSLILESASTNQTSMYLCASKQNTYEQYFGPGTRLTVT.

This clone was picked up a small number of times. This chain links TRBV24-1 with TRBJ2-1; 10 bases are a match to TRBD1. In germline, CDR1 is KGHDR, CDR2 SFDVKD. V dropped 4 bases and J dropped 7; count of bases not matched to a gene: 6. CDR3 length equals 15 residues. CDR3 in amino acids: CATSDPGQGSNEQFF. The CDR3 region has the DNA TGTGCCACCAGTGACCCGGGACAGGGGTCGAATGAGCAGTTCTTC.

The J gene is TRBJ2-3, the V gene TRBV10-1; 7 bases align to TRBD2. Germline V gene data show CDR1 as WNHNN and CDR2 as SYGVQD (reference sequence). The trim removed 2 bases at V and 6 bases at J, leaving 8 bases unmatched. CDR3 length: 15 amino acids. CDR3 sequence (DNA): TGCGCCAGCAGTGAGGGGGCCGGGACTATGGATACGCAGTATTTT. Translated: CASSEGAGTMDTQYF.

This rearrangement joins TRBV5-4 to TRBJ1-1; no clear D gene. Trimming removed 4 bases at V and 0 bases at J, with 13 bases between. CDR1 and CDR2 from the germline V gene are SGHNT and YYREEE (reference sequence). The CDR3 extends over 15 amino acids. The CDR3 region has the DNA TGTGCCAGCAGCGAGGACGGGGTCTTGAACACTGAAGCTTTCTTT. Amino acids: CASSEDGVLNTEAFF. The whole variable domain, remainder taken from reference TRBV5-4 and TRBJ1-1, is ETGVTQSPTHLIKTRGQQVTLRCSSQSGHNTVSWYQQALGQGPQFIFQYYREEENGRGNFPPRFSGLQFPNYSSELNVNALELDDSALYLCASSEDGVLNTEAFFGQGTRLTVV.

This rearrangement joins TRBV27 to TRBJ1-2, with D perhaps matching TRBD1 (6 bases). With 6 bases removed from V and 2 bases from J, the gap between germline ends came to 16 bases. Germline V gene sequence: CDR1 MNHEY, CDR2 SMNVEV (reference sequence). There are 15 residues in the CDR3. The CDR3 coding sequence is TGTGCCAGCAGGCGACAGGTCGGGATGAACTATGGCTACACCTTC. Translation: CASRRQVGMNYGYTF.

The gene calls are TRBV5-4 and TRBJ1-3; the D gene is possibly TRBD1 (6 bases). From germline, CDR1 is SGHNT and CDR2 YYREEE (reference sequence). V was pared by 1 base and J by 7 bases, with 24 bases between. The CDR3 contains 18 residues. The CDR3 DNA reads as TGTGCCAGCAGCTTGAGAACAGGGTCGCCCTCCGCTTGGAACACCATATATTTT. Amino acid sequence: CASSLRTGSPSAWNTIYF.

V and J are TRBV30 and TRBJ2-1; TRBD1 matches at 7 bases. With V trimmed by 3 bases and J by 5 bases, 4 bases remained unmatched. Per the germline V gene, CDR1 is GTSNPN and CDR2 is SVGIG (reference sequence). CDR3 length equals 13 residues. The CDR3, as DNA: TGTGCCTGGAGCACAGGGGCCCACAATGAGCAGTTCTTC. Residues: CAWSTGAHNEQFF.

The rearrangement links TRBV7-2 to TRBJ1-5; maybe TRBD1 (5 bases). V lost 1 base to trimming and J lost 5 bases, with 12 bases between them. This CDR3 spans 15 amino acids. The germline V gene encodes CDR1 SGHTA and CDR2 FQGNSA. In DNA, the CDR3 is TGTGCCAGCAGCTTAGAAGGAGACAGAGATCAGCCCCAGCATTTT. Protein: CASSLEGDRDQPQHF.

This rearrangement joins TRBV7-8 to TRBJ2-3, with 14 bases identical to TRBD2. Per germline, CDR1 SGHVS and CDR2 FQNEAQ. J lost 2 bases, V lost 5 bases, and 3 bases had no gene match. The CDR3 totals 16 residues. The CDR3 DNA sequence: TGTGCCAGCAGCACGGGACTAGCGGGAGACACAGATACGCAGTATTTT. Translated, it gives CASSTGLAGDTDTQYF. The full variable domain, rest sourced from reference TRBV7-8 and TRBJ2-3, is GAGVSQSPRYKVAKRGQDVALRCDPISGHVSLFWYQQALGQGPEFLTYFQNEAQLDKSGLPSDRFFAERPEGSVSTLKIQRTQQEDSAVYLCASSTGLAGDTDTQYFGPGTRLTVL.

The chain carries TRBV19 and TRBJ2-1, with 10 bases lining up with TRBD1. V shed 5 bases and J 6 bases; nucleotides not matched to a gene: 7. In germline, CDR1 is LNHDA, CDR2 SQIVND (reference sequence). The CDR3 covers 15 residues. This chain's CDR3 is CASSARDRGGNEQFF. The CDR3 DNA sequence: TGTGCCAGTAGTGCCCGGGACAGGGGCGGCAATGAGCAGTTCTTC. Together with reference TRBV19 and TRBJ2-1, the CDR3 gives the full variable domain: DGGITQSPKYLFRKEGQNVTLSCEQNLNHDAMYWYRQDPGQGLRLIYYSQIVNDFQKGDIAEGYSVSREKKESFPLTVTSAQKNPTAFYLCASSARDRGGNEQFFGPGTRLTVL.

V and J are TRBV19 and TRBJ1-1, with a weak D call TRBD1 (6 bases). V lost 6 bases, J lost 3 bases, and 14 bases lay in between. The CDR3 length is 14 residues. Germline V lookup: CDR1 LNHDA, CDR2 SQIVND (reference sequence). CDR3 protein: CASSQAGADTEAFF. As DNA, the CDR3 is TGTGCCAGTAGCCAGGCGGGGGCGGACACTGAAGCTTTCTTT.

The CDR3 region has the DNA TGTGCCAGCAGTTACCAGGACAGGGTCCTTCCCCAGCCCCAGCATTTT. Protein sequence: CASSYQDRVLPQPQHF. This chain links TRBV6-2 or TRBV6-3 with TRBJ1-5; 8 nucleotides line up with TRBD1. CDR1 MNHEY and CDR2 SVGEGT come from the germline V gene. V dropped 2 bases and J dropped 7; count of bases not matched to a gene: 10. This CDR3 has 16 residues.

This clone was counted between two and nine times. The chain combines TRBV12-5 with TRBJ2-7; D not certain. Deletions cut 1 base from V and 7 bases from J, with 8 bases between. The CDR3 is 12 amino acids. The germline gives CDR1 LGHNT, CDR2 FRNRAP. In nucleotides, the CDR3 is TGTGCTAGTGGTTTGGGAACAGAAGAGCAGTACTTC. This translates into CASGLGTEEQYF.

This sequence joins TRBV18 and TRBJ1-3; tentative D call: TRBD1 (5 bases). Trimming left V 3 bases short and J 13 bases short, with 19 bases between. This CDR3 contains 14 residues. Looked up from germline, CDR1 is KGHSH and CDR2 is LQKENI. CDR3 amino acids: CASSPPGLFAQIYF. Here the CDR3 DNA reads TGTGCCAGCTCACCCCCGGGACTCTTCGCCCAAATATATTTT.

The chain couples TRBV30 to TRBJ2-7; 7 bases fit TRBD2. Trimming at V came to 0 bases and at J to 2 bases, leaving 7 bases not matched to a gene. CDR3 length: 15 amino acids. CDR1 and CDR2 (germline): GTSNPN, SVGIG (reference sequence). CDR3 in amino acids: CAWSVRGGITYEQYF. CDR3 DNA sequence: TGTGCCTGGAGTGTGCGCGGGGGAATCACCTACGAGCAGTACTTC.

The CDR3 DNA is TGCAGCGCTACTAGCTCGAACACCGGGGAGCTGTTTTTT. This sequence encodes CSATSSNTGELFF. V and J are TRBV29-1 and TRBJ2-2; D perhaps matches TRBD2 (6 bases). Trimming cost V 7 bases and J 0 bases, with 9 bases left between them. The CDR3 has 13 residues. Germline V gene lookup returns CDR1 SQVTM and CDR2 ANQGSEA.

The gene calls are TRBV3-1 (or the pseudogene TRBV3-2) and TRBJ1-6; D is unresolved. This CDR3 is 15 amino acids long. From germline, CDR1 is LGHDT and CDR2 YNNKEL (reference sequence). Trimming shortened V by 1 base and J by 7 bases, and 11 bases separated the two germline ends. The CDR3 DNA reads as TGTGCCAGCAGCCAAGTCAACTTGGGCAATTCACCCCTCCACTTT. This gives the protein CASSQVNLGNSPLHF.

The chain has TRBV7-6 and TRBJ1-2, with D maybe TRBD1 (6 bases). Trimming removed 2 bases at V and 8 bases at J, with 15 bases between. The CDR3 is 14 amino acids. Germline V lookup: CDR1 SGHVS, CDR2 FNYEAQ. This chain's CDR3 is CASSLIRGAKGYTF. The CDR3 nucleotides read TGTGCCAGCAGCTTAATTCGGGGGGCGAAAGGCTACACCTTC.

The J gene is TRBJ2-3, the V gene TRBV5-1; D may be TRBD2 (5 bases). The V and J ends lost 4 bases and 3 bases respectively, with 12 bases between them. The CDR3 length is 14 residues. CDR1 SGHRS and CDR2 YFSETQ come from the germline V gene. CDR3 in DNA: TGCGCCAGCAGCAACGGACGGAGGACAGATACGCAGTATTTT. Translated: CASSNGRRTDTQYF.

The V and J genes are TRBV19 and TRBJ1-1; tentatively, D is TRBD1 (6 bases). Germline V gene sequence: CDR1 LNHDA, CDR2 SQIVND (reference sequence). The ends were cut back, 7 bases at V and 3 bases at J, with 12 bases in the middle. The CDR3 is 13 residues long. The chain's CDR3 is CASKSGAYTEAFF. Here the CDR3 DNA reads TGTGCCAGTAAGTCAGGGGCTTACACTGAAGCTTTCTTT.

This sequence joins TRBV7-9 and TRBJ2-1, with D uncertain. Trimming left V 3 bases short and J 4 bases short, with 13 bases between. Germline CDR1 reads SEHNR; CDR2 reads FQNEAQ (reference sequence). The length of the CDR3 is 15 residues. This CDR3 is CASSLDSQTYNEQFF. The CDR3 DNA is TGTGCCAGCAGCTTGGATAGCCAAACTTACAATGAGCAGTTCTTC.

This rearrangement joins TRBV18 to TRBJ2-3; weak D call: TRBD2 (6 bases). V lost 0 bases, J lost 0 bases, and 7 bases lay in between. The CDR3 is 15 residues long. The germline gives CDR1 KGHSH, CDR2 LQKENI. The CDR3: CASSPPGGSTDTQYF. The CDR3 DNA sequence: TGTGCCAGCTCACCACCGGGGGGAAGCACAGATACGCAGTATTTT.

This sequence joins TRBV27 and TRBJ2-4; TRBD1 matches at 9 bases. This CDR3 is built from 15 residues. The germline gives CDR1 MNHEY, CDR2 SMNVEV (reference sequence). J gave up 3 bases and V 7 bases, and 7 bases lay outside the gene matches. DNA for the CDR3: TGTGCCAGCACAATCGGGACAGGGAGCAAAAACATTCAGTACTTC. This encodes CASTIGTGSKNIQYF.

The chain links TRBV9 to TRBJ1-2; tentatively, D is TRBD1 (5 bases). The CDR3 length is 16 residues. Per germline, CDR1 SGDLS and CDR2 YYNGEE. Trimming removed 0 bases from V and 4 bases from J, with 16 bases in between. CDR3 coding DNA: TGTGCCAGCAGCGTAGACCCCACAGGTGCGGTCTATGGCTACACCTTC. It codes for CASSVDPTGAVYGYTF.

The J gene is TRBJ2-2, the V gene TRBV7-2, with D possibly being TRBD1 (6 bases). The CDR3 is made up of 15 amino acids. V dropped 4 bases and J dropped 4 bases, with 13 bases sitting between them. CDR1 SGHTA and CDR2 FQGNSA come from the germline V gene. The CDR3 loop is CASSSGQTGTGELFF. The DNA of the CDR3 is TGTGCCAGCAGCTCCGGACAGACGGGCACCGGGGAGCTGTTTTTT. Full variable domain (rest looked up from reference TRBV7-2 and TRBJ2-2): GAGVSQSPSNKVTEKGKDVELRCDPISGHTALYWYRQSLGQGLEFLIYFQGNSAPDKSGLPSDRFSAERTGGSVSTLTIQRTQQEDSAVYLCASSSGQTGTGELFFGEGSRLTVL.

The V call is TRBV6-2 or TRBV6-3, the J call TRBJ1-1, with no clear D. V was clipped by 6 bases and J by 5 bases, with 13 bases between them. Per germline, CDR1 MNHEY and CDR2 SVGEGT. CDR3 length: 13 residues. The CDR3 DNA reads as TGTGCCAGCAGCCCCACGTGGCAAACTGAAGCTTTCTTT. Translated: CASSPTWQTEAFF.

The chain couples TRBV7-9 to TRBJ2-1; 7 positions agree with TRBD2. Losses at the gene ends were 4 bases for V and 3 bases for J; bases not matched to a gene: 6. This CDR3 contains 15 residues. Germline CDR1 is SEHNR and CDR2 is FQNEAQ (reference sequence). CDR3 nucleotide sequence: TGTGCCAGCAGCTCCGCCGGCGGGGGCTACAATGAGCAGTTCTTC. It yields the protein CASSSAGGGYNEQFF.

The sample holds one count of this clone. J is TRBJ1-1 and V is TRBV20-1, with 7 bases identical to TRBD1. The CDR3 is 14 amino acids. The J segment lost 2 bases and the V segment lost 3 bases, leaving 6 bases of the junction unmatched. In germline, CDR1 is DFQATT, CDR2 SNEGSKA (reference sequence). The CDR3 DNA is TGCAGTGCTAGTCGGGACAGAACAAACACTGAAGCTTTCTTT. Translation: CSASRDRTNTEAFF.

This chain uses TRBV29-1 with TRBJ2-1; TRBD1 might be the D (6 bases). Germline V lookup: CDR1 SQVTM, CDR2 ANQGSEA. V lost 7 bases to trimming and J lost 4 bases, with 14 bases between them. The length of the CDR3 is 13 residues. The CDR3 coding sequence is TGCAGCGGTAACAGGGCGGGTTACAATGAGCAGTTCTTC. Its protein product is CSGNRAGYNEQFF.